This TCR beta chain was sequenced for a study of OX40 agonist ivuxolimab in advanced cancers. Overall study: Averaging about 60 years in age, with a range of roughly 23 to 80, the cohort was about 83% male. Partial responses were achieved by three patients: one hepatocellular carcinoma, two cutaneous melanoma.

This CDR3 is 13 amino acids long. Germline values: CDR1 SNHLY, CDR2 FYNNEI. Deletions cut 6 bases from V and 6 bases from J, with 12 bases between. Libraries were prepared by immunoSEQ multiplex PCR; TCRdb keeps only in-frame clonotypes and omits some of them. The data show 70,000 to 90,000 clones, roughly 90% seen once. The table lists this clone with a count of one. No antigen is known for it. Study-wide results and limits: Averaged across samples, CD8+ T cells carried more expanded clones than CD4+ did. The work left the antigen specificity of expanded peripheral T cells undetermined.

The chain combines TRBV2 with TRBJ2-1; weak D call: TRBD2 (6 bases). The clonotype was recovered from an adult with an advanced solid tumor such as melanoma, head and neck, liver or kidney cancer. Source: CD4+ or CD8+ T cells sorted from blood, taken in a trial of the OX40 agonist ivuxolimab. In nucleotides, the CDR3 is TGTGCCAGCAGCCGGGAGTGGGGCAATGAGCAGTTCTTC. It yields the protein CASSREWGNEQFF.